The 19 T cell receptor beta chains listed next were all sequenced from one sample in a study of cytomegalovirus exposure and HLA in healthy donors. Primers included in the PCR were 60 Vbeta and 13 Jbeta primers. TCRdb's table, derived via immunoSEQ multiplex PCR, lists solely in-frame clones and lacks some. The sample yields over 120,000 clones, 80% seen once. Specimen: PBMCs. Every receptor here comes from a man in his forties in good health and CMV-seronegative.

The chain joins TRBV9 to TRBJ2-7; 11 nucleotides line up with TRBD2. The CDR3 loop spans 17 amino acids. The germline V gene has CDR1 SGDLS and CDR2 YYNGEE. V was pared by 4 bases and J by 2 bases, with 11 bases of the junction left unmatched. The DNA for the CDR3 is TGTGCCAGCAGCCCCGCGCTAGCGGGGGGCCTTACCTACGAGCAGTACTTC. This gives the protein CASSPALAGGLTYEQYF.

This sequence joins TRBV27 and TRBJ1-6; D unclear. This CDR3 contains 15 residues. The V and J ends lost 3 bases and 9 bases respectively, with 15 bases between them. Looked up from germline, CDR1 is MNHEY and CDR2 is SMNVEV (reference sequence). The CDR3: CASSFNKIISSPLHF. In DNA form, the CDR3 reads TGTGCCAGCAGTTTTAATAAGATAATTAGTTCACCCCTCCACTTT.

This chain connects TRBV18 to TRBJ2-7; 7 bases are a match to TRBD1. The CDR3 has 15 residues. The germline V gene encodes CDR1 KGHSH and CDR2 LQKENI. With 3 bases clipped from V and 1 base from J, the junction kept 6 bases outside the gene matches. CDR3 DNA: TGTGCCAGCTCACCGTCGGACAGGATTTCCTACGAGCAGTACTTC. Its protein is CASSPSDRISYEQYF.

CDR3 nucleotides: TGTGCCAGCAGCTTGAACCTTGGGTGGAGGCCCACAGATACGCAGTATTTT. This translates into CASSLNLGWRPTDTQYF. V is TRBV11-2 and J is TRBJ2-3; D is possibly TRBD2 (5 bases). The germline V gene has CDR1 SGHAT and CDR2 FQNNGV. Trimming cost V 3 bases and J 2 bases, with 18 bases left between them. The CDR3 runs 17 residues.

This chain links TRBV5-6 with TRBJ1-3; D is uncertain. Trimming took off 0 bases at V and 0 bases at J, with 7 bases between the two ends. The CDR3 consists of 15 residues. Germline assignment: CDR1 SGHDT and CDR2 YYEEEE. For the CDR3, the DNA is TGTGCCAGCAGCTTGGGACTGGCCTCTGGAAACACCATATATTTT. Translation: CASSLGLASGNTIYF.

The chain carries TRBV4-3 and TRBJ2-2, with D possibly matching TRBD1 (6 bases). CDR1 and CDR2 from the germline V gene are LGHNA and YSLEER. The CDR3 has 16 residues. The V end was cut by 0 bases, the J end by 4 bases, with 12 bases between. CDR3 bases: TGCGCCAGCAGCCAAGACAGGGGTCTGGTCACCGGGGAGCTGTTTTTT. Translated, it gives CASSQDRGLVTGELFF.

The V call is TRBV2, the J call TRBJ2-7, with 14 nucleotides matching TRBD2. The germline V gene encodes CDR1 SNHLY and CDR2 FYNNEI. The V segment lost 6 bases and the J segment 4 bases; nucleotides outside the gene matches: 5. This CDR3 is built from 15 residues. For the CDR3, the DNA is TGTGCCAGCAGGAAAGGACTAGCGGGGGGATACGAGCAGTACTTC. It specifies CASRKGLAGGYEQYF.

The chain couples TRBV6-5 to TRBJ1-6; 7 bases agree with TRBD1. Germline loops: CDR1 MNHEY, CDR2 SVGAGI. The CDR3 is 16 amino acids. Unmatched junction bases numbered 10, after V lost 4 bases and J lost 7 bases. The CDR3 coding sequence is TGTGCCAGCAGTTCCTCAATCCCGGGACAGAATTCACCCCTCCACTTT. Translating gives CASSSSIPGQNSPLHF.

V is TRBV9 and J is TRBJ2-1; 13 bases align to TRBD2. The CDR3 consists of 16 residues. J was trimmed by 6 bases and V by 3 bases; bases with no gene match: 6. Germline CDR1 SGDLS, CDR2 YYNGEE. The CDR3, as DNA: TGTGCCAGCAGCGCCCCCGGGACTAGCGGGGCCAATGAGCAGTTCTTC. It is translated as CASSAPGTSGANEQFF.

The CDR3: CASSVQGAGGNTIYF. As DNA, the CDR3 is TGTGCCAGCAGCGTACAGGGGGCCGGTGGAAACACCATATATTTT. The chain combines TRBV9 with TRBJ1-3, with 8 bases identical to TRBD1. The CDR3 contains 15 residues. Germline V gene lookup returns CDR1 SGDLS and CDR2 YYNGEE. Trimming removed 1 base from V and 3 bases from J; junction bases left unmatched: 3.

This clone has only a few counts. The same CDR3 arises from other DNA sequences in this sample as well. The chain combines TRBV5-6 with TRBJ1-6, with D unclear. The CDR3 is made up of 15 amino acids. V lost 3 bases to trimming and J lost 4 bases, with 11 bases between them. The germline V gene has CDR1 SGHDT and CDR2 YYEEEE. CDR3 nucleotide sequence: TGTGCCAGCAGCTATCGGGGATCTTATAATTCACCCCTCCACTTT. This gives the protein CASSYRGSYNSPLHF.

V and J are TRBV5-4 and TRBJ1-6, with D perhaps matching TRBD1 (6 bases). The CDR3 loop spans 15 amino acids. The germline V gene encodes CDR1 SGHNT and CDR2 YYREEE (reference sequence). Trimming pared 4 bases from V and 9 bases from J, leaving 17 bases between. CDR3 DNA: TGTGCCAGCAGCGTAATACAGGGAGATAGTTCACCCCTCCACTTT. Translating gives CASSVIQGDSSPLHF.

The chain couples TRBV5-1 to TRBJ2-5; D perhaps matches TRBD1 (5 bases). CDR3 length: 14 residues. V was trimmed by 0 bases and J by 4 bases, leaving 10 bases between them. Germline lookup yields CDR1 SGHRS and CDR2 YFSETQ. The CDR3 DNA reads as TGCGCCAGCAGCTTGGACAGGTCGGCAGAGACCCAGTACTTC. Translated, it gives CASSLDRSAETQYF.

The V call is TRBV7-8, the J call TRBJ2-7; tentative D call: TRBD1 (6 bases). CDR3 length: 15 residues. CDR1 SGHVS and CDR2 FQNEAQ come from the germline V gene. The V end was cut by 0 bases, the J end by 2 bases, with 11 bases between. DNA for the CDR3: TGTGCCAGCAGCTTAGCTTGGGACACCGCCTACGAGCAGTACTTC. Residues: CASSLAWDTAYEQYF.

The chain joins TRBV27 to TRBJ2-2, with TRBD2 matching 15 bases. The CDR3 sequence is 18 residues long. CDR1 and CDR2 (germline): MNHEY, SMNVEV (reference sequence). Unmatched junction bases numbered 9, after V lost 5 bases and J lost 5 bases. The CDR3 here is CASSNSGTSGGRTGELFF. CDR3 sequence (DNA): TGTGCCAGCAGTAATTCCGGGACTAGCGGGGGGAGAACCGGGGAGCTGTTTTTT.

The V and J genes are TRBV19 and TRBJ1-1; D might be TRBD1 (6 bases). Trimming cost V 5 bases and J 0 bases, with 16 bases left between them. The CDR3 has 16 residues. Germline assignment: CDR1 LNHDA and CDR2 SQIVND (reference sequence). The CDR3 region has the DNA TGTGCCAGTAGTCCCTCCCCGACAGGTATGAACACTGAAGCTTTCTTT. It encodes CASSPSPTGMNTEAFF.

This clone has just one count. For the CDR3, the DNA is TGTGCCACCAGGGAACTAGATCGGCGAGAGACCCAGTACTTC. It is translated as CATRELDRRETQYF. This sequence joins TRBV15 and TRBJ2-5; TRBD2 is a possible D gene (5 bases). Germline CDR1 is LNHNV and CDR2 is YYDKDF (reference sequence). Trimming stripped 6 bases from V and 4 bases from J, with 15 bases between. This CDR3 region has 14 residues. Full variable domain (remainder filled in from reference TRBV15 and TRBJ2-5): DAMVIQNPRYQVTQFGKPVTLSCSQTLNHNVMYWYQQKSSQAPKLLFHYYDKDFNNEADTPDNFQSRRPNTSFCFLDIRSPGLGDTAMYLCATRELDRRETQYFGPGTRLLVL.

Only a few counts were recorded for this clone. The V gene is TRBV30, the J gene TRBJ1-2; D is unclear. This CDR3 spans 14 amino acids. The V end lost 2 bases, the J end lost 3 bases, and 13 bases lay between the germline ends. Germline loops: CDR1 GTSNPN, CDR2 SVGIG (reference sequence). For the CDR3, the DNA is TGTGCCTGGAGTTACAGTCTCACCGACTATGGCTACACCTTC. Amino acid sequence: CAWSYSLTDYGYTF.

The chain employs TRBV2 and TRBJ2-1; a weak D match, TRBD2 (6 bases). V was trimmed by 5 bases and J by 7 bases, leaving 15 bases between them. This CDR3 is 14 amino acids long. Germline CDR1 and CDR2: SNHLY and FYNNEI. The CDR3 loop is CASSLTTSTNEQFF. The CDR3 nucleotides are TGTGCCAGCAGTTTGACGACTAGTACGAATGAGCAGTTCTTC.